This TCR beta chain was retrieved from a study of blood T cell repertoires in COVID-19. Study details: Acute and convalescent COVID-19 specimens originated in the United States, Italy and Spain. PBMCs, B-cell-depleted T cells, or T cells were the source of the cDNA or gDNA that made up the material.

Assignment of participants to cohorts was predicated upon participant-reported clinical history. Generated by immunoSEQ multiplex PCR, the TCRdb table keeps only in-frame clones and is missing some. The table has roughly 400,000 clones, 80% to 90% seen once; the top ten hold 0.95% to 1.2%. Germline V gene sequence: CDR1 SEHNR, CDR2 FQNEAQ (reference sequence). This CDR3 contains 13 residues. Trimming shortened V by 5 bases and J by 8 bases, and 10 bases separated the two germline ends. This chain uses TRBV7-9 with TRBJ1-6, with TRBD1 as a possible D gene (6 bases). The specimen sequenced was PBMCs or T cells enriched from blood (not recorded which). This TCR came from a man aged 25-40 years who had recovered from COVID-19. The CDR3 DNA reads as TGTGCCAGCAGCGAGGACAGCTATTCACCCCTCCACTTT. It codes for CASSEDSYSPLHF. Combining the CDR3 with reference TRBV7-9 and TRBJ1-6 gives the whole variable domain DTGVSQNPRHKITKRGQNVTFRCDPISEHNRLYWYRQTLGQGPEFLTYFQNEAQLEKSRLLSDRFSAERPKGSFSTLEIQRTEQGDSAMYLCASSEDSYSPLHFGNGTRLTVT.